The T cell receptor (beta chain) described here comes from a study of blood T cell repertoires in COVID-19. Profiled with immunoSEQ multiplex PCR; TCRdb holds only in-frame clones, not every one. The repertoire consists of about 120,000 clones, with 85% occurring once and the leading ten covering about 1.3%. The TCR was taken from a man aged 40-55 years with acute or convalescent COVID-19. Sequencing was carried out using peripheral blood.

CDR3: CSVEGPTGTATGELFF. DNA for the CDR3: TGCAGCGTTGAAGGGCCCACCGGGACTGCCACCGGGGAGCTGTTTTTT. The chain combines TRBV29-1 with TRBJ2-2; maybe TRBD2 (6 bases). V shed 1 base and J shed 4 bases, with 16 bases lying between them. Germline V CDR1 and CDR2: SQVTM, ANQGSEA. The CDR3 is 16 amino acids.